Included here is one T cell receptor beta chain sequence, with context. Unique molecular identifiers were incorporated when the TCRbeta library was constructed. TCRdb recomputed calls from the PCR reads with MiXCR, one row per CDR3 protein. The sample has around 480,000 distinct CDR3 sequences; over 25% are singletons. CDR1 and CDR2 from the germline V gene are MNHNY and SVGAGI (reference sequence). Trimming removed 5 bases from V and 6 bases from J, with 7 bases in between. CDR3 length equals 11 residues. This sample was taken from a study of T-cell reconstitution after alpha-beta-depleted transplantation in children.

This sequence originates from a human donor who donated a stem cell graft to a child with aplastic anemia. This chain connects TRBV6-6 to TRBJ1-1; D might be TRBD1 (5 bases). The sample consisted of PBMCs from the stem cell graft donor, taken from the stem cell graft. CDR3 sequence (DNA): TGTGCCAGCAGTGCGGGGGCTGAAGCTTTCTTT. Encoded protein: CASSAGAEAFF.